The 19 T cell receptor beta chains reported below all come from one sample, sequenced in a study of early T cells in non-severe SARS-CoV-2 infection. From the 5' RACE reads, TCRdb called clonotypes with MiXCR, one entry per CDR3 protein. Of approximately 120,000 distinct CDR3 sequences listed, about 15% are singletons. The specimen was whole blood. The receptors here all came from an adult who was a healthcare worker with PCR-confirmed SARS-CoV-2 infection or an uninfected control (not recorded which).

The gene calls are TRBV5-6 and TRBJ2-7; D might be TRBD2 (6 bases). The germline gives CDR1 SGHDT, CDR2 YYEEEE. The CDR3 runs to 15 residues. The germline V and J ends were trimmed by 0 bases and 3 bases, with 13 bases remaining between them. CDR3 loop: CASSLGRGPYYEQYF. The DNA of the CDR3 is TGTGCCAGCAGCTTGGGGAGGGGTCCGTACTACGAGCAGTACTTC.

The chain employs TRBV7-9 and TRBJ1-6; D unresolved. Looked up from germline, CDR1 is SEHNR and CDR2 is FQNEAQ (reference sequence). This CDR3 spans 14 amino acids. V was clipped by 1 base and J by 11 bases, with 12 bases between them. The CDR3 DNA reads TGTGCCAGCAGCTTAGAGTGGGAGGGAGCACCCCTCCACTTT. It specifies CASSLEWEGAPLHF.

This clonotype has at least ten counts. The V call is TRBV2, the J call TRBJ2-1, with D tentatively TRBD2 (6 bases). V lost 6 bases, J lost 5 bases, and 23 bases lay in between. This CDR3 is built from 17 residues. Germline CDR1 SNHLY, CDR2 FYNNEI. The DNA for the CDR3 is TGTGCCAGCAGGGGGTGGGGGGTCAGCCCCCTCAACAATGAGCAGTTCTTC. Its protein product is CASRGWGVSPLNNEQFF.

This chain uses TRBV6-4 with TRBJ1-1, with D possibly TRBD1 on 6 matching bases. This CDR3 comprises 13 residues. Germline values: CDR1 MRHNA, CDR2 SNTAGT. V was pared by 4 bases and J by 1 base, with 7 bases between. The CDR3 nucleotides read TGTGCCAGCAGTGCGACAGGGAACACTGAAGCTTTCTTT. It yields the protein CASSATGNTEAFF.

This chain joins TRBV15 and TRBJ1-3; 8 bases agree with TRBD1. This CDR3 has 19 residues. V gave up 5 bases and J gave up 0 bases; unmatched junction bases: 15. Germline V gene lookup returns CDR1 LNHNV and CDR2 YYDKDF (reference sequence). CDR3 coding DNA: TGTGCCACCAGCGTACCACCGGGACAGGTCTTTTTCTCTGGAAACACCATATATTTT. The encoded protein is CATSVPPGQVFFSGNTIYF. Full variable domain (remainder filled in from reference TRBV15 and TRBJ1-3): DAMVIQNPRYQVTQFGKPVTLSCSQTLNHNVMYWYQQKSSQAPKLLFHYYDKDFNNEADTPDNFQSRRPNTSFCFLDIRSPGLGDTAMYLCATSVPPGQVFFSGNTIYFGEGSWLTVV.

Ten or more counts support this clonotype. V is TRBV20-1 and J is TRBJ2-5; 9 bases map to TRBD1. Germline V gene lookup returns CDR1 DFQATT and CDR2 SNEGSKA (reference sequence). V shed 4 bases, J shed 5 bases, and the junction held 8 bases outside the gene matches. The CDR3 length is 14 residues. Here the CDR3 DNA reads TGCAGTGCTATAACAGGGGGCGCGTTGGAGACCCAGTACTTC. As protein: CSAITGGALETQYF.

This clonotype has a count of ten or more. The chain joins TRBV20-1 to TRBJ2-7; no clear D. Germline CDR1 and CDR2: DFQATT and SNEGSKA (reference sequence). The CDR3 extends over 11 amino acids. Trimming removed 1 base from V and 6 bases from J, with 7 bases in between. CDR3 in amino acids: CSARGGSEQYF. In DNA, the CDR3 is TGCAGTGCTAGAGGGGGAAGCGAGCAGTACTTC.

The table lists this clonotype with a few counts. V usage is TRBV5-4 and J usage is TRBJ2-3; D may be TRBD2 (7 bases). Germline CDR1 SGHNT, CDR2 YYREEE (reference sequence). V was trimmed by 4 bases and J by 10 bases, leaving 10 bases between them. The CDR3 runs 11 residues. CDR3 DNA: TGTGCCAGCAGCGGGGGGGGCCCGCAGTATTTT. It is translated as CASSGGGPQYF.

This clonotype was observed a handful of times. V and J are TRBV6-4 and TRBJ1-4; D might be TRBD1 (6 bases). V lost 6 bases to trimming and J lost 9 bases, with 17 bases between them. The CDR3 covers 14 residues. Germline V CDR1 and CDR2: MRHNA, SNTAGT. The CDR3 spells CASRGQPGEKKLFF. CDR3 coding DNA: TGTGCCAGCAGAGGACAGCCGGGGGAGAAAAAACTGTTTTTT.

This clonotype was picked up many times. V is TRBV3-1 and J is TRBJ2-1; 11 bases align to TRBD1. J gave up 9 bases and V 1 base, and 2 bases lay outside the gene matches. This CDR3 spans 14 amino acids. Germline V gene sequence: CDR1 LGHDT, CDR2 YNNKEL (reference sequence). CDR3 nucleotide sequence: TGTGCCAGCAGCCAAGGGACAGGGGGCCGTGAGCAGTTCTTC. Encoded protein: CASSQGTGGREQFF.

V is TRBV7-9 and J is TRBJ1-6; the D is unclear. The CDR3 is 16 amino acids. Germline CDR1 and CDR2: SEHNR and FQNEAQ (reference sequence). The V gene lost 4 bases and the J gene lost 0 bases, with 10 bases spanning the gap. DNA for the CDR3: TGTGCCAGCAGCTCCCAGTCGAGCTCCTATAATTCACCCCTCCACTTT. Protein product: CASSSQSSSYNSPLHF.

The chain employs TRBV30 and TRBJ1-2; D is perhaps TRBD1 (6 bases). Germline CDR1 is GTSNPN and CDR2 is SVGIG (reference sequence). The CDR3 runs to 12 residues. V was cut by 4 bases and J by 4 bases, with 10 bases left in between. DNA for the CDR3: TGTGCCTGGAAGGGGGGGAGCTATGGCTACACCTTC. Translating gives CAWKGGSYGYTF.

This clonotype was picked up a small number of times. The chain recombines TRBV29-1 with TRBJ2-7; 8 nucleotides line up with TRBD1. This CDR3 spans 13 amino acids. V shed 6 bases, J shed 5 bases, and the junction held 9 bases outside the gene matches. Per the germline V gene, CDR1 is SQVTM and CDR2 is ANQGSEA. CDR3 DNA sequence: TGCAGCGTGGCGCAGGGGGCGCAAGACGAGCAGTACTTC. This encodes CSVAQGAQDEQYF.

V is TRBV18 and J is TRBJ2-7; D call uncertain. Germline loops: CDR1 KGHSH, CDR2 LQKENI. V was clipped by 6 bases and J by 3 bases, with 15 bases between them. The CDR3 runs to 14 residues. CDR3 in amino acids: CASSPAKGHYEQYF. The CDR3 region has the DNA TGTGCCAGCTCTCCCGCGAAGGGCCACTACGAGCAGTACTTC.

The chain carries TRBV6-6 and TRBJ1-3; D is ambiguous. V lost 2 bases, J lost 0 bases, and 14 bases lay in between. The CDR3 length is 17 residues. Per the germline V gene, CDR1 is MNHNY and CDR2 is SVGAGI (reference sequence). In DNA form, the CDR3 reads TGTGCCAGCAGTTACGACCAAACGACAAGCTCTGGAAACACCATATATTTT. It yields the protein CASSYDQTTSSGNTIYF.

The chain recombines TRBV29-1 with TRBJ2-3; no reliable D call. Germline V lookup: CDR1 SQVTM, CDR2 ANQGSEA. Trimming removed 4 bases from V and 4 bases from J, with 18 bases in between. The CDR3 length is 15 residues. The CDR3 here is CSVVRAGKLSDTQYF. CDR3 DNA sequence: TGCAGCGTTGTAAGGGCAGGAAAACTCTCAGATACGCAGTATTTT.

Concerning this clonotype itself: Germline is not matched at one junction end, which may reflect a read error. This sequence joins TRBV7-7 and TRBJ2-1; tentative D call: TRBD2 (5 bases). Germline CDR1 and CDR2: SSHAT and FNYEAQ (reference sequence). There are 13 residues in the CDR3. The CDR3 nucleotides are TGCGCCAGCAGCTCATCGGGGTACGGTGAGCAGTTCTTC. Protein: CASSSSGYGEQFF. Full variable domain (remainder filled in from reference TRBV7-7 and TRBJ2-1): GAGVSQSPRYKVTKRGQDVTLRCDPISSHATLYWYQQALGQGPEFLTYFNYEAQPDKSGLPSDRFSAERPEGSISTLTIQRTEQRDSAMYRCASSSSGYGEQFFGPGTRLTVL.

The table lists this clonotype with many counts. CDR3 sequence: CASSREAETQYF. The CDR3 bases are TGTGCCAGCTCCAGGGAGGCGGAGACCCAGTACTTC. V is TRBV11-2 and J is TRBJ2-5, with D maybe TRBD2 (6 bases). The V gene's germline CDR1 is SGHAT and CDR2 FQNNGV. Trimming left V 8 bases short and J 5 bases short, with 12 bases between. CDR3 size: 12 residues.

V and J are TRBV5-1 and TRBJ1-6; no firm D call. V dropped 0 bases and J dropped 14 bases, with 9 bases sitting between them. Germline V lookup: CDR1 SGHRS, CDR2 YFSETQ. This CDR3 spans 12 amino acids. The CDR3 bases are TGCGCCAGCAGCTTGGAAGTGGGAACCCTCCACTTT. Encoded protein: CASSLEVGTLHF.